The sequence of this T cell receptor beta chain was determined in a study of shared clonotypes between healthy human individuals. Turning to the study itself: The donor pool was made up of two women and three men aged 18 to 49.

The test was conducted at deep level. The protocol was immunoSEQ multiplex PCR, while the TCRdb copy is restricted to in-frame clones and leaves out a portion. The sample records around 1.1 million clones, about 72% being singletons. In the CD4+ fraction, cells were divided into CD45RA+ naive and CD45RA-negative memory subsets. The source is a young man in good health. Some clones in this sample may be carry-over from other donors' samples. The specimen was memory CD4+ T cells from PBMCs. The sample's subset: CD45RA-negative fraction.

Here the CDR3 DNA reads TGTGCCAGCAGTTACGGGGAAAACACTGAAGCTTTCTTT. Protein: CASSYGENTEAFF. The rearrangement uses TRBV6-5 and TRBJ1-1; D gene unclear. This CDR3 has 13 amino acids. From germline, CDR1 is MNHEY and CDR2 SVGAGI. V was shortened by 2 bases and J by 2 bases, with 6 bases between the two germline ends.